This TCR beta chain stems from a study of T cell responses to AZD1222 COVID-19 vaccine. The study, taken as a whole, reports: Two AZD1222 doses significantly raised spike-specific TCR breadth and depth over controls.

The CDR3 is made up of 13 amino acids. V lost 0 bases to trimming and J lost 5 bases, with 5 bases between them. The germline gives CDR1 SGHRS, CDR2 YFSETQ. Turning to this clone: Its cognate antigen is unknown.

Method: immunoSEQ multiplex PCR; TCRdb's copy keeps in-frame clones and lacks some. The table records roughly 120,000 clones, over 75% of them present only once. This clonotype was obtained from an adult in good health. The V and J genes are TRBV5-1 and TRBJ2-2; D gene unclear. The source material was peripheral blood, sampled on day 0 of AZD1222 vaccination. The chain's CDR3 is CASSLAQTGELFF. As DNA, the CDR3 is TGCGCCAGCAGCTTGGCCCAAACCGGGGAGCTGTTTTTT.